Sequencing of this T cell receptor beta chain was carried out in a study of response to subunit inactivated influenza vaccine. General observations from the study: T cells newly recruited by each seasonal influenza vaccination are few, the authors suggested.

MiXCR, run by TCRdb on the RT-PCR reads, gives a single entry per CDR3 protein. The repertoire has 700,000 to 800,000 distinct CDR3 sequences, approximately 18% of them found once; the top ten carry about a tenth. Note on this clonotype: What it binds is not known.

The J segment lost 3 bases and the V segment lost 4 bases, leaving 8 bases of the junction unmatched. CDR3 length equals 17 residues. Germline CDR1 is SGHRS and CDR2 is YFSETQ. The source is a man over 45 who received an inactivated influenza vaccine. The chain joins TRBV5-1 to TRBJ2-4; TRBD2 aligns across 12 bases. This sample comprised PBMCs from blood, obtained approximately 5 days after vaccination. CDR3 protein: CASSTRLAGDLKNIQYF. The DNA of the CDR3 is TGCGCCAGCAGCACCCGACTAGCGGGGGACCTCAAAAACATTCAGTACTTC.